A single sample gave rise to the 11 T cell receptor beta chains below, sequenced in a study of technical replicates of blood from a few donors (dated by TCRdb to 2016 to 2017). Library preparation employed the immunoSEQ multiplex PCR assay. TCRdb carries this immuneACCESS record with in-frame sequences only. Its versions omit some clonotypes, under half of them owing to an unresolved V gene in the studies checked, with the rest unexplained. Here the sample has some 71,000 clones; approximately 96% occur a single time. The ten largest clonotypes hold about 0.27% of the sample. Material: T cells isolated from PBMCs. The receptor source for this set is a human donor in good health.

This chain joins TRBV6-6 and TRBJ1-2; TRBD1 matches 12 bases. The CDR3 runs 13 residues. The V and J ends lost 10 bases and 7 bases, in that order; junction bases with no gene match: 7. Germline V gene lookup returns CDR1 MNHNY and CDR2 SVGAGI (reference sequence). This CDR3 is CATGDRGPRGYTF. The DNA of the CDR3 is TGTGCCACCGGGGACAGGGGGCCGCGTGGCTACACCTTC.

The V gene is TRBV15, the J gene TRBJ2-7; D may be TRBD2 (5 bases). The germline CDR1 and CDR2 sequences are LNHNV and YYDKDF (reference sequence). V was clipped by 0 bases and J by 1 base, with 16 bases between them. The CDR3 sequence is 17 residues long. CDR3 sequence reads: CATSRDRVGSSSYEQYF. The CDR3 coding sequence is TGTGCCACCAGCAGAGATAGGGTGGGGAGTTCTTCCTACGAGCAGTACTTC.

This chain uses TRBV6-5 with TRBJ2-7, with 7 positions matching TRBD1. The V gene's germline CDR1 is MNHEY and CDR2 SVGAGI. After removal of 2 bases from V and 1 base from J, the junction contained 5 bases not matched to a gene. This CDR3 spans 15 amino acids. CDR3 sequence: CASSYSYRGSYEQYF. The CDR3 nucleotides read TGTGCCAGCAGTTACAGTTACAGGGGTTCCTACGAGCAGTACTTC.

The chain carries TRBV6-5 and TRBJ1-1; the match to TRBD1 covers 8 bases. V shed 2 bases, J shed 1 base, and the junction held 6 bases outside the gene matches. Germline assignment: CDR1 MNHEY and CDR2 SVGAGI. There are 16 residues in the CDR3. The CDR3 DNA sequence: TGTGCCAGCAGTTACGCAGCCGGGACAGGGAACACTGAAGCTTTCTTT. Translation gives CASSYAAGTGNTEAFF.

The V gene is TRBV5-5, the J gene TRBJ2-5, with 7 bases aligning to TRBD1. Trimming cost V 1 base and J 6 bases; bases outside gene matches: 9. The CDR3 covers 15 residues. From germline, CDR1 is SGHKS and CDR2 YYEKEE (reference sequence). CDR3 protein: CASSLTGTDMKTQYF. CDR3 coding DNA: TGTGCCAGCAGCTTGACCGGGACAGATATGAAGACCCAGTACTTC.

CDR3 sequence (DNA): TGTGCCAGCAGCCAACTAGCGGGAGAAGATACGCAGTATTTT. This encodes CASSQLAGEDTQYF. The rearrangement links TRBV4-2 to TRBJ2-3; 10 positions agree with TRBD2. Germline V CDR1 and CDR2: LGHNA, YNFKEQ. This CDR3 region has 14 residues. The V and J ends lost 2 bases and 5 bases, in that order; junction bases with no gene match: 1.

Turning to this clone: This CDR3 is also generated by other DNA sequences in the sample. The J gene is TRBJ2-1, the V gene TRBV6-5, with D possibly matching TRBD2 (5 bases). The CDR3 loop spans 15 amino acids. The V end lost 0 bases, the J end lost 0 bases, and 6 bases lay between the germline ends. Germline V lookup: CDR1 MNHEY, CDR2 SVGAGI. CDR3 sequence reads: CASSYSGSSYNEQFF. DNA for the CDR3: TGTGCCAGCAGTTACTCGGGGAGCTCCTACAATGAGCAGTTCTTC.

In DNA, the CDR3 is TGCGCCAGCAGCCAATCGAACTGGGGGCTCGGTCAGCCCCAGCATTTT. Encoded protein: CASSQSNWGLGQPQHF. The genes are TRBV4-1 and TRBJ1-5, with D perhaps TRBD1 (6 bases). The CDR3 has 16 amino acids. The V end was cut by 2 bases, the J end by 6 bases, with 17 bases between. The germline CDR1 and CDR2 sequences are MGHRA and YSYEKL.

The CDR3 sequence: CASSLWPTGVDIQYF. The CDR3 DNA is TGTGCCAGCAGCTTATGGCCCACAGGGGTTGACATTCAGTACTTC. J is TRBJ2-4 and V is TRBV7-9; 7 nucleotides line up with TRBD1. In germline, CDR1 is SEHNR, CDR2 FQNEAQ (reference sequence). Trimming removed 2 bases from V and 8 bases from J; junction bases left unmatched: 9. The CDR3 consists of 15 residues. The full variable domain, in which reference TRBV7-9 and TRBJ2-4 provide the parts outside the CDR3, is DTGVSQNPRHKITKRGQNVTFRCDPISEHNRLYWYRQTLGQGPEFLTYFQNEAQLEKSRLLSDRFSAERPKGSFSTLEIQRTEQGDSAMYLCASSLWPTGVDIQYFGAGTRLSVL.

The gene calls are TRBV19 and TRBJ1-5; D is uncertain. Germline-derived CDR1 and CDR2 are LNHDA and SQIVND (reference sequence). The CDR3 covers 14 residues. V was trimmed by 6 bases and J by 4 bases, leaving 13 bases between them. The CDR3, as DNA: TGTGCCAGTAGGCAGCCGCGCGGGAATCAGCCCCAGCATTTT. This gives the protein CASRQPRGNQPQHF.

The V and J genes are TRBV2 and TRBJ2-1, with TRBD1 matching over 8 bases. This CDR3 is built from 12 residues. CDR1 is SNHLY and CDR2 is FYNNEI in the germline V gene. With 6 bases clipped from V and 6 bases from J, the junction kept 1 base outside the gene matches. The CDR3 reads CASRGQVNEQFF. CDR3 coding DNA: TGTGCCAGCAGGGGACAGGTCAATGAGCAGTTCTTC.